The rows below give T cell receptor beta chains drawn from one sample of a study of post-analysis software for immune sequencing data. TCRdb ran MiXCR on the PCR reads and lists one entry per CDR3 protein. This sample has around 770,000 distinct CDR3 sequences, with about 43% found just once. The sequencing sample was made of blood. These receptors were taken from a girl aged 5-17 years with multiple sclerosis. Both conserved end residues are part of each CDR3. The order of the fields is V gene, D gene, J gene, clone size, CDR3 DNA, CDR3 protein. The D gene is left open where the match is weak. Clone size is shown for a subset of rows, as once, few, many or a class of expanded clone.

>TRBV7-2|.|TRBJ2-7|.
TGTGCCAGCAGCTTAGGGTTCGGCCGGGAGCAGTACTTC
CASSLGFGREQYF
>TRBV4-3|TRBD2|TRBJ2-1|.
TGCGCCAGCAGCCAAGAGGTAGCGGGAGGTTATAATGAGCAGTTCTTC
CASSQEVAGGYNEQFF
>TRBV7-8|TRBD2|TRBJ2-5|.
TGTGCCAGCAGACTTACTAGCGAACCTTTTAATGAGCAGTACTTC
CASRLTSEPFNEQYF
>TRBV2|TRBD2|TRBJ2-1|.
TGTGCCAGTCTAGCGGGCCGTTCCTACAATGAGCAGTTCTTC
CASLAGRSYNEQFF
>TRBV14|.|TRBJ2-7|.
TGTGCCAGCAGCCAAGAATTCGGCCGCTACGAGCAGTACTTC
CASSQEFGRYEQYF
>TRBV10-3|.|TRBJ1-6|.
TGTGCCATCAGTCGGGACGGAAATAATTCACCCCTCCACTTT
CAISRDGNNSPLHF
>TRBV5-6|TRBD2|TRBJ2-3|many
TGTGCCAGCAGCTTGGGTCTAGCGGGAGTGACAGATACGCAGTATTTT
CASSLGLAGVTDTQYF
>TRBV3-1|TRBD2|TRBJ2-5|.
TGTGCCAGCAGCCAAGTCGGAGGTGCGGGAGCTGGGGAGACCCAGTACTTC
CASSQVGGAGAGETQYF
>TRBV20-1|TRBD1|TRBJ1-2|.
TGCAGTGCTACCGAGGACAGGGGGAGCGATGGCTACACCTTC
CSATEDRGSDGYTF
>TRBV5-1|.|TRBJ2-5|.
TGCGCCAGCAGCCTGGCACTGCGGGAGACCCAGTACTTC
CASSLALRETQYF
>TRBV29-1|TRBD1|TRBJ2-3|.
TGCAGCGCCGAAGGGGAACAGGGGGCGATCTGGACAGATACGCAGTATTTT
CSAEGEQGAIWTDTQYF
>TRBV4-1|.|TRBJ2-7|once
TGCGCCAGCAGCCAAGATCAGGGTATGGGGCGGACCTACGAGCAGTACTTC
CASSQDQGMGRTYEQYF
>TRBV3-1|.|TRBJ2-7|.
TGTGCCAGCGGCTCTAGAGGCCCCTACGAGCAGTACTTC
CASGSRGPYEQYF
>TRBV7-9|.|TRBJ2-5|.
TGTGCCAGCAGCCAGACTAGTTTTGAGACCCAGTACTTC
CASSQTSFETQYF
>TRBV20-1|TRBD2|TRBJ2-1|.
TGCAGTGCTACAACCCTAGCGGGAGTGAATGAGCAGTTCTTC
CSATTLAGVNEQFF
>TRBV15|.|TRBJ1-2|.
TGTGCCACCAGCAGGGCAGGAAAATATGGCTACACCTTC
CATSRAGKYGYTF
>TRBV10-3|.|TRBJ1-6|.
TGTGCCATCAGAACAGGCTCCTATAATTCACCCCTCCACTTT
CAIRTGSYNSPLHF
>TRBV4-1|TRBD1|TRBJ2-5|.
TGCGCCAGCAGCCCTGGGACAGGGGTTCAAGAGACCCAGTACTTC
CASSPGTGVQETQYF
>TRBV29-1|TRBD1|TRBJ1-1|.
TGCAGCGTTGACTATCTGACAGGGGCAAACACTGAAGCTTTCTTT
CSVDYLTGANTEAFF
>TRBV7-6|.|TRBJ2-7|.
TGTGCCAGCAGCGACAACTACGAGCAGTACTTC
CASSDNYEQYF
>TRBV29-1|.|TRBJ2-7|.
TGCAGCGTTGAAGAATCACAGGGTAATGAGCAGTACTTC
CSVEESQGNEQYF
>TRBV29-1|TRBD2|TRBJ2-1|.
TGCAGCGTTGAAGGAGGTGCTAGCGGGAGTTACAATGAGCAGTTCTTC
CSVEGGASGSYNEQFF